Below are 18 T cell receptor beta chains sequenced from a single sample in a study of T cell changes during pregnancy in multiple sclerosis. The method was immunoSEQ multiplex PCR; TCRdb's version includes in-frame clones alone and lacks a portion of them. Of just over 35,000 clones detected, about 92% appear once; the ten largest clones hold 0.7% to 0.8%. Here the sequenced sample was CD4+ T cells from peripheral blood mononuclear cells, taken after pregnancy. The receptors derive from a female donor in good health, enrolled as a control in a pregnancy study.

The V call is TRBV19, the J call TRBJ1-2; the D gene is possibly TRBD1 (6 bases). Per the germline V gene, CDR1 is LNHDA and CDR2 is SQIVND (reference sequence). Trimming left V 6 bases short and J 3 bases short, with 8 bases between. The CDR3 is 12 amino acids. In DNA, the CDR3 is TGTGCCAGTAGCAAGGGGGACTATGGCTACACCTTC. Its translation is CASSKGDYGYTF.

The V call is TRBV6-1, the J call TRBJ1-5; 7 bases match TRBD1. CDR3 size: 16 residues. Unmatched junction bases numbered 8, after V lost 2 bases and J lost 4 bases. CDR1 MNHNS and CDR2 SASEGT come from the germline V gene. The CDR3 loop reads CASSESGGGGNQPQHF. The CDR3 region has the DNA TGTGCCAGCAGTGAATCCGGAGGGGGCGGGAATCAGCCCCAGCATTTT.

The table lists this clone with a few counts. The V and J genes are TRBV10-1 and TRBJ1-1; TRBD1 matches at 7 bases. The V segment lost 6 bases and the J segment 0 bases; nucleotides outside the gene matches: 10. Looked up from germline, CDR1 is WNHNN and CDR2 is SYGVQD (reference sequence). CDR3 length equals 16 residues. CDR3 loop: CASSAYRGVMNTEAFF. Here the CDR3 DNA reads TGCGCCAGCAGCGCCTACAGGGGCGTTATGAACACTGAAGCTTTCTTT.

This clone was seen a single time. The chain recombines TRBV5-1 with TRBJ2-7; D is possibly TRBD2 (6 bases). The germline V and J ends were trimmed by 1 base and 1 base, with 9 bases remaining between them. The germline V gene has CDR1 SGHRS and CDR2 YFSETQ. The CDR3 runs 14 residues. This CDR3 is CASSLTSSSYEQYF. The CDR3 nucleotides read TGCGCCAGCAGCTTGACTAGCAGTTCCTACGAGCAGTACTTC. Combining the CDR3 with reference TRBV5-1 and TRBJ2-7 gives the whole variable domain KAGVTQTPRYLIKTRGQQVTLSCSPISGHRSVSWYQQTPGQGLQFLFEYFSETQRNKGNFPGRFSGRQFSNSRSEMNVSTLELGDSALYLCASSLTSSSYEQYFGPGTRLTVT.

This clone was detected only a few times. Germline and junction disagree at one end, which may indicate a read error. CDR3 bases: TGTGCCATCGACAGGGGGGCAGGGCAGCCCAATCCGCCCCAGCATTTT. Its translation is CAIDRGAGQPNPPQHF. The chain has TRBV10-3 and TRBJ1-5, with 9 bases identical to TRBD1. Germline V lookup: CDR1 ENHRY, CDR2 SYGVKD. CDR3 length: 16 residues.

The V call is TRBV7-8, the J call TRBJ2-5, with 7 bases aligning to TRBD1. Trimming took 5 bases from V and 2 from J; bases not matched to a gene: 8. CDR1 and CDR2 (germline): SGHVS, FQNEAQ. The CDR3 length is 15 residues. The CDR3 nucleotides read TGTGCCAGCAGCACGGAACCGGGACAGCAAGAGACCCAGTACTTC. Protein product: CASSTEPGQQETQYF.

The chain links TRBV5-1 to TRBJ2-2; TRBD1 aligns across 10 bases. V shed 0 bases, J shed 5 bases, and the junction held 10 bases outside the gene matches. The germline V gene encodes CDR1 SGHRS and CDR2 YFSETQ. This CDR3 comprises 18 residues. CDR3 in amino acids: CASSLGQGANSGTGELFF. DNA for the CDR3: TGCGCCAGCAGCTTGGGACAGGGGGCCAACTCGGGTACCGGGGAGCTGTTTTTT.

This clone was picked up one time. CDR3 protein: CASSAGRGKNIQYF. The CDR3 coding sequence is TGTGCCAGTTCAGCGGGTAGGGGCAAAAACATTCAGTACTTC. The rearrangement links TRBV19 to TRBJ2-4; D possibly corresponds to TRBD2 (6 bases). The V gene lost 8 bases and the J gene lost 3 bases, with 14 bases spanning the gap. Germline values: CDR1 LNHDA, CDR2 SQIVND (reference sequence). The CDR3 loop spans 14 amino acids.

The chain uses TRBV6-1 and TRBJ2-5; D is possibly TRBD2 (5 bases). V lost 2 bases and J 5 bases, leaving 12 bases between the germline ends. Germline CDR1 is MNHNS and CDR2 is SASEGT. The length of the CDR3 is 14 residues. Here the CDR3 DNA reads TGTGCCAGCAGTGAAAGTCCAGGCGGGGAGACCCAGTACTTC. This gives the protein CASSESPGGETQYF.

The J gene is TRBJ1-5, the V gene TRBV10-3; D is undetermined. The germline CDR1 and CDR2 sequences are ENHRY and SYGVKD. Trimming left V 10 bases short and J 0 bases short, with 10 bases between. CDR3 length: 13 residues. The CDR3 bases are TGTGCCACGACGGGAGGTAGCAATCAGCCCCAGCATTTT. Protein: CATTGGSNQPQHF.

The gene calls are TRBV10-3 and TRBJ2-7, with 9 bases aligning to TRBD1. There are 16 residues in the CDR3. In germline, CDR1 is ENHRY, CDR2 SYGVKD. The V gene end was trimmed by 7 bases and the J gene end by 3 bases; junction bases not matched to a gene: 13. The chain's CDR3 is CAITPSRGQGHYEQYF. For the CDR3, the DNA is TGTGCCATCACCCCGAGTCGGGGACAGGGACACTACGAGCAGTACTTC.

The J gene is TRBJ2-1, the V gene TRBV9, with TRBD2 matching 7 bases. Germline CDR1 SGDLS, CDR2 YYNGEE. V shed 2 bases and J 7 bases; nucleotides not matched to a gene: 9. There are 15 residues in the CDR3. CDR3 in DNA: TGTGCCAGCAGCGTCCGAGCGGGGAACGGGAATGAGCAGTTCTTC. Translating it yields CASSVRAGNGNEQFF.

This chain links TRBV4-2 with TRBJ1-2; tentatively, D is TRBD1 (6 bases). This CDR3 has 16 amino acids. Trimming cost V 6 bases and J 6 bases, with 23 bases left between them. CDR1 is LGHNA and CDR2 is YNFKEQ in the germline V gene. This chain's CDR3 is CASSPTGGARPHGYTF. In DNA form, the CDR3 reads TGTGCCAGCAGTCCCACTGGGGGGGCCCGTCCTCATGGCTACACCTTC.

The CDR3 loop is CASSSSYEQYF. The CDR3 region has the DNA TGTGCCAGCAGCTCTTCCTACGAGCAGTACTTC. J is TRBJ2-7 and V is TRBV5-4; no clear D gene. CDR1 and CDR2 (germline): SGHNT, YYREEE (reference sequence). This CDR3 contains 11 residues. The V end was cut by 3 bases, the J end by 1 base, with 2 bases between.

The genes are TRBV28 and TRBJ2-1, with 10 bases fitting TRBD2. With 5 bases clipped from V and 7 bases from J, the junction kept 11 bases outside the gene matches. Germline CDR1 and CDR2: MDHEN and SYDVKM. The CDR3 runs to 16 residues. CDR3 amino acids: CASSPGAGGFLNEQFF. In DNA form, the CDR3 reads TGTGCCAGCAGTCCCGGAGCGGGAGGGTTCCTGAATGAGCAGTTCTTC. Variable domain in full (rest from reference TRBV28 and TRBJ2-1): DVKVTQSSRYLVKRTGEKVFLECVQDMDHENMFWYRQDPGLGLRLIYFSYDVKMKEKGDIPEGYSVSREKKERFSLILESASTNQTSMYLCASSPGAGGFLNEQFFGPGTRLTVL.

The CDR3 loop is CASSSAGYYEQYF. The CDR3 coding sequence is TGTGCCAGCAGCTCCGCGGGGTACTACGAGCAGTACTTC. This sequence joins TRBV6-5 and TRBJ2-7, with D possibly being TRBD2 (6 bases). V shed 6 bases and J shed 3 bases, with 12 bases lying between them. The CDR3 totals 13 residues. The germline gives CDR1 MNHEY, CDR2 SVGAGI.

This chain links TRBV5-1 with TRBJ2-3, with 14 bases that match TRBD2. V lost 0 bases and J lost 1; bases outside the gene matches: 22. CDR1 is SGHRS, CDR2 YFSETQ, per germline. The CDR3 is made up of 24 amino acids. CDR3 region: CASSLGQLWTSGRYGIEGTDTQYF. The CDR3, as DNA: TGCGCCAGCAGCTTGGGCCAGCTTTGGACTAGCGGGAGGTACGGGATTGAAGGCACAGATACGCAGTATTTT.

The chain combines TRBV27 with TRBJ1-2, with a possible D match to TRBD1 (6 bases). CDR3 length equals 13 residues. Germline V lookup: CDR1 MNHEY, CDR2 SMNVEV (reference sequence). Trimming took off 7 bases at V and 4 bases at J, with 13 bases between the two ends. For the CDR3, the DNA is TGTGCCAGCACCCAACAGGGCATCTATGGCTACACCTTC. Its protein is CASTQQGIYGYTF.